These T cell receptor beta chains were read from a single sample in a study of neoadjuvant anti-PD-1 for oral cavity cancer. The protocol was immunoSEQ multiplex PCR, while the TCRdb copy is restricted to in-frame clones and leaves out a portion. Among about 42,000 clones listed, 77% were seen once. The input for sequencing was PBMCs, taken after nivolumab (anti-PD-1) treatment. The receptors stem from a person aged 40 to 85 with oral cavity squamous cell carcinoma. The conserved cysteine and the conserved F or W are not part of the CDR3 here. Fields, in order: J gene, CDR3 length, V gene, CDR3 protein.

j_gene: TRBJ1-2; len: 12; v_gene: TRBV29-1; CDR3aa: SVVPGTAFSGYT
j_gene: TRBJ1-1; len: 15; v_gene: TRBV5-4; CDR3aa: ASSFGARTASNTEAF
j_gene: TRBJ2-2; len: 13; v_gene: TRBV30; CDR3aa: AWREQGAQAGELF
j_gene: TRBJ2-7; len: 15; v_gene: TRBV5-1; CDR3aa: ASSPPASPRGRYEQY
j_gene: TRBJ2-1; len: 17; v_gene: TRBV10-3; CDR3aa: AISEPTTTLKSRGGEQF
j_gene: TRBJ2-1; len: 12; v_gene: TRBV5-1; CDR3aa: ASGGQGVNNEQF
j_gene: TRBJ1-1; len: 13; v_gene: TRBV5-6; CDR3aa: ASRDWGSRATEAF
j_gene: TRBJ2-3; len: 11; v_gene: TRBV18; CDR3aa: ASSPLRGEAEY
j_gene: TRBJ2-7; len: 11; v_gene: TRBV2; CDR3aa: ASSEQDFLEQY
j_gene: TRBJ1-4; len: 11; v_gene: TRBV2; CDR3aa: ASSPDYNEKLF
j_gene: TRBJ1-1; len: 15; v_gene: TRBV9; CDR3aa: ASSSSGGQGHSTEAF
j_gene: TRBJ2-2; len: 16; v_gene: TRBV6-1; CDR3aa: ASSDRLAGGQNTGELF
j_gene: TRBJ2-4; len: 11; v_gene: TRBV15; CDR3aa: ATSGAEKNIQY
j_gene: TRBJ2-7; len: 12; v_gene: TRBV5-6; CDR3aa: ASSFLGTTYEQY
j_gene: TRBJ2-7; len: 11; v_gene: TRBV5-1; CDR3aa: ASRLVPENEQY
j_gene: TRBJ2-1; len: 9; v_gene: TRBV20-1; CDR3aa: SAEWSDEQF
j_gene: TRBJ2-7; len: 14; v_gene: TRBV5-6; CDR3aa: ASSLKRTAFSYEQY
j_gene: TRBJ1-5; len: 13; v_gene: TRBV4-1; CDR3aa: ASSQVVRGRQPQH
j_gene: TRBJ2-1; len: 13; v_gene: TRBV9; CDR3aa: ASSESGSSYNEQF
j_gene: TRBJ1-4; len: 12; v_gene: TRBV19; CDR3aa: ASSIRGDGEKLF
j_gene: TRBJ2-1; len: 14; v_gene: TRBV5-1; CDR3aa: ASSPPGTRGYNEQF
j_gene: TRBJ1-2; len: 13; v_gene: TRBV19; CDR3aa: ASSVSAGANYGYT
j_gene: TRBJ2-7; len: 13; v_gene: TRBV9; CDR3aa: ASSPRTASSYEQY
j_gene: TRBJ2-7; len: 13; v_gene: TRBV27; CDR3aa: ASSAPGQSSYEQY
j_gene: TRBJ2-7; len: 9; v_gene: TRBV20-1; CDR3aa: SAMTGDEQY
j_gene: TRBJ1-2; len: 10; v_gene: TRBV6-6; CDR3aa: ASSYGDYGYT
j_gene: TRBJ2-5; len: 12; v_gene: TRBV19; CDR3aa: ASSIEAFQETQY
j_gene: TRBJ2-5; len: 11; v_gene: TRBV6-6; CDR3aa: ASSPSVMETQY
j_gene: TRBJ1-3; len: 12; v_gene: TRBV10-1; CDR3aa: ASSDRGPGNTIY
j_gene: TRBJ2-7; len: 12; v_gene: TRBV6-1; CDR3aa: ASSPDRASYEQY
j_gene: TRBJ1-6; len: 13; v_gene: TRBV5-3; CDR3aa: ARSWGLLWKSPLH
j_gene: TRBJ2-3; len: 17; v_gene: TRBV13; CDR3aa: ASSQWQRGFSSSRDTQY
j_gene: TRBJ2-7; len: 12; v_gene: TRBV6-1; CDR3aa: ASRSGTTSYEQY
j_gene: TRBJ2-1; len: 14; v_gene: TRBV6-5; CDR3aa: ASSYSASGRIDEQF
j_gene: TRBJ2-2; len: 13; v_gene: TRBV7-9; CDR3aa: ASSLGDYNTGELF